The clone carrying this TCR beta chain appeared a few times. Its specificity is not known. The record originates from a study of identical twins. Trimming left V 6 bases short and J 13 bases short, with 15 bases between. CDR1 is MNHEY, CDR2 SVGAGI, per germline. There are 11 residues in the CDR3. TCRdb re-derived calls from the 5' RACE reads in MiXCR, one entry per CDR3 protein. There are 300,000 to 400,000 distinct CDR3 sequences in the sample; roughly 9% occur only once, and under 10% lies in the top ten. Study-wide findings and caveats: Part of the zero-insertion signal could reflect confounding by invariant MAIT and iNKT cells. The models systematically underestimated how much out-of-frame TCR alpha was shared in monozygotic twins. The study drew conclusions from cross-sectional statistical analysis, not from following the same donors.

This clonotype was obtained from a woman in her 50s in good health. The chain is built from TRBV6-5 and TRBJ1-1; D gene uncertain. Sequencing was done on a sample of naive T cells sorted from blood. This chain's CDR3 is CASRMGPSIFF. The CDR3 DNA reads TGTGCCAGCAGAATGGGCCCCTCTATTTTCTTT.